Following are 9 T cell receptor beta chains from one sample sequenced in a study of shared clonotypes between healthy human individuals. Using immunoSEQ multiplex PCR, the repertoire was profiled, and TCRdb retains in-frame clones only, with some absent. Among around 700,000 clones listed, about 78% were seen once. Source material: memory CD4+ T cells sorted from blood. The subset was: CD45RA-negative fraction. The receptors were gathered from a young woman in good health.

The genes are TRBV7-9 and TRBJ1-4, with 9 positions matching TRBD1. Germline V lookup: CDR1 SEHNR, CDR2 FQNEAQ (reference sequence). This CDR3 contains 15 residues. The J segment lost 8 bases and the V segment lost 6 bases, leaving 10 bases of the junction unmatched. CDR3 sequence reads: CASRPGQGSGEKLFF. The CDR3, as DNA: TGTGCCAGCAGACCAGGACAGGGGAGCGGAGAAAAACTGTTTTTT.

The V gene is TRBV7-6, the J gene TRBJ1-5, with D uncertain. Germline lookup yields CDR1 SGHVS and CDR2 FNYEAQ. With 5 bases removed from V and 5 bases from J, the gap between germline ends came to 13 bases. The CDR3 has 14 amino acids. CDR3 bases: TGTGCCAGCAGCCCCCGGGGAGCAGATCAGCCCCAGCATTTT. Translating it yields CASSPRGADQPQHF.

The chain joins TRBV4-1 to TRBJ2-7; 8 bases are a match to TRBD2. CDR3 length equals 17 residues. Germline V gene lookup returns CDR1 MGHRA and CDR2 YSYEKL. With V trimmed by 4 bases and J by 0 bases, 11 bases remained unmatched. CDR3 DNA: TGCGCCAGCAGCCTCCGGGGGGGAGGAGTCGGCTCCTACGAGCAGTACTTC. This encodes CASSLRGGGVGSYEQYF.

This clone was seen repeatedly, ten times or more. In nucleotides, the CDR3 is TGTGCCAGCAGCCAGAGGGACAGGGGGCTAAATTATAACACCGGGGAGCTGTTTTTT. This encodes CASSQRDRGLNYNTGELFF. J is TRBJ2-2 and V is TRBV11-2; 12 bases align to TRBD1. Germline trimming cut 5 bases from V and 2 bases from J; bases unmatched to any gene: 12. The length of the CDR3 is 19 residues. The germline V gene encodes CDR1 SGHAT and CDR2 FQNNGV.

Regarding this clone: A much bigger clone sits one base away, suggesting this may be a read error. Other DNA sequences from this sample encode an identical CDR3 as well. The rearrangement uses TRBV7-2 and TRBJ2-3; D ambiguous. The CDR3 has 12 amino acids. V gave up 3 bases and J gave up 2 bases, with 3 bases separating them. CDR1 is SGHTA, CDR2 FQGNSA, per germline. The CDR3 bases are TGTGCCAGCAGCTTCTTCACAGATACGCAGTATTTT. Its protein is CASSFFTDTQYF.

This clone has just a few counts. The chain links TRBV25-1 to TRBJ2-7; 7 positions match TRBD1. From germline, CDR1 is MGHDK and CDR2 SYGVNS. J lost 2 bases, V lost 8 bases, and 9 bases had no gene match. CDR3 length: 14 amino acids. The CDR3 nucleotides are TGTGCCAGCTGCCGGTCAGGGGGTGCCTACGAGCAGTACTTC. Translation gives CASCRSGGAYEQYF.

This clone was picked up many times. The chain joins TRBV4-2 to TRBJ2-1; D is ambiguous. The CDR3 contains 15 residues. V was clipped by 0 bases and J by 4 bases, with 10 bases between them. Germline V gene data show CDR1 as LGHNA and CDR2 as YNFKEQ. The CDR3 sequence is CASSQDPGRYNEQFF. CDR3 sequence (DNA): TGTGCCAGCAGCCAAGACCCGGGCCGATACAATGAGCAGTTCTTC.

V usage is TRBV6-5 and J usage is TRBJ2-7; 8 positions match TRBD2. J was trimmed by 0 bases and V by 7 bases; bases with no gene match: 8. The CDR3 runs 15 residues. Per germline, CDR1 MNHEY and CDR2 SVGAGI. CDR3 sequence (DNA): TGTGCCAGCAACGAAAATAGCGGGATCTCCTACGAGCAGTACTTC. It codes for CASNENSGISYEQYF.

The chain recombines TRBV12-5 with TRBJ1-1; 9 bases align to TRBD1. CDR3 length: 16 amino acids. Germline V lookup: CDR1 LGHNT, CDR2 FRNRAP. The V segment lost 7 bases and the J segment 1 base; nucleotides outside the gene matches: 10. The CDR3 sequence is CASAPGQGSGNTEAFF. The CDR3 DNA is TGTGCTAGTGCCCCGGGACAGGGAAGCGGGAACACTGAAGCTTTCTTT.